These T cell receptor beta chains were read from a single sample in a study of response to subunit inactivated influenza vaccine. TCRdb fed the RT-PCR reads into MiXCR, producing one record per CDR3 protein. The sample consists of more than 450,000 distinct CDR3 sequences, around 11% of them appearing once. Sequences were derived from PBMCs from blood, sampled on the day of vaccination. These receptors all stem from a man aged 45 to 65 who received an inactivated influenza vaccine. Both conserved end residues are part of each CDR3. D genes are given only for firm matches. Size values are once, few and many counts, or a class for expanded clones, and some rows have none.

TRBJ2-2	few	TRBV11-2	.	CASSLAHGWELFF	TGTGCCAGCAGCTTAGCTCACGGGTGGGAGCTGTTTTTT
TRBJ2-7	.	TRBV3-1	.	CASSQGSRAGAYEQYF	TGTGCCAGCAGCCAAGGGTCCCGGGCAGGGGCCTACGAGCAGTACTTC
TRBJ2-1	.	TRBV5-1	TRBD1	CASSLEYRGNEQFF	TGCGCCAGCAGCTTGGAATACAGGGGGAATGAGCAGTTCTTC
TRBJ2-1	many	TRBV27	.	CASSVRAYNEQFF	TGTGCCAGCAGCGTGAGGGCGTACAATGAGCAGTTCTTC
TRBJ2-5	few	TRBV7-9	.	CASSSQTKTVGETQYF	TGTGCCAGCAGCTCCCAGACAAAAACAGTGGGGGAGACCCAGTACTTC
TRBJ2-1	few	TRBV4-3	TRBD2	CASSLGTSGGWDEQFF	TGCGCCAGCAGCCTAGGGACTAGCGGGGGGTGGGATGAGCAGTTCTTC
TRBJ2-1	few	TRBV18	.	CASYLTPGAYNEQFF	TGTGCCAGCTACCTGACACCGGGCGCCTACAATGAGCAGTTCTTC
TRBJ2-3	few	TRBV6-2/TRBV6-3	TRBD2	CASSDPGLAGPDTQYF	TGTGCCAGCAGTGATCCGGGACTAGCGGGACCAGATACGCAGTATTTT
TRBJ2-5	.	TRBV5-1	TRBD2	CASSPRTSGADVAQYF	TGCGCCAGCAGCCCACGGACTAGCGGGGCCGACGTGGCCCAGTACTTC
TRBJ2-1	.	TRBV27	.	CASSLSPGWPYNEQFF	TGTGCCAGCAGTTTATCCCCAGGGTGGCCCTACAATGAGCAGTTCTTC
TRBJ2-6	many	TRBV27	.	CASSYLGFSGANVLTF	TGTGCCAGCAGTTACTTGGGATTCTCTGGGGCCAACGTCCTGACTTTC
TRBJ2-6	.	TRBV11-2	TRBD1	CASSPDRAGANVLTF	TGTGCCAGCAGTCCGGACAGGGCTGGGGCCAACGTCCTGACTTTC
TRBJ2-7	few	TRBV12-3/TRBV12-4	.	CASSFTAVLEQYF	TGTGCCAGCAGTTTTACGGCAGTCCTCGAGCAGTACTTC
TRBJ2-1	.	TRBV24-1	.	CATSDLLAREQFF	TGTGCCACCAGTGACCTACTAGCCCGGGAGCAGTTCTTC
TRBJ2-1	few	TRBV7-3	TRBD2	CASSLTSGDKYNEQFF	TGTGCCAGCAGCTTAACTAGCGGGGACAAATACAATGAGCAGTTCTTC
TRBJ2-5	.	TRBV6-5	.	CASRRAGETQYF	TGTGCCAGCAGGAGGGCGGGGGAGACCCAGTACTTC
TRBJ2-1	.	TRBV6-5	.	CASSSRYNSWRNNEQFF	TGTGCCAGCAGTTCCCGCTATAATAGCTGGAGAAACAATGAGCAGTTCTTC
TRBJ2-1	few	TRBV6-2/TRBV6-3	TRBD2	CASSYPKRGGTYNEQFF	TGTGCCAGCAGTTACCCTAAGCGGGGGGGGACGTACAATGAGCAGTTCTTC
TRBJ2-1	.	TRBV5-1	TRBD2	CASSLERGTDNEQFF	TGCGCCAGCAGCTTGGAGCGGGGTACCGACAATGAGCAGTTCTTC
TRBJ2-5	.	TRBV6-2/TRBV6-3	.	CASSVGGGPETQYF	TGTGCCAGCAGCGTGGGAGGGGGTCCGGAGACCCAGTACTTC
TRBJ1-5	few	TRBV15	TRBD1	CATSSSSPGQGAKPQHF	TGTGCCACCAGCAGTTCCTCTCCGGGACAGGGGGCCAAGCCCCAGCATTTT
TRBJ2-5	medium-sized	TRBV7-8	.	CASSHYPPGETQYF	TGTGCCAGCAGCCATTATCCCCCGGGGGAGACCCAGTACTTC
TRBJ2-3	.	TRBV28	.	CASSSPDPRGASTDTQYF	TGTGCCAGCAGTTCCCCAGACCCAAGGGGGGCTAGCACAGATACGCAGTATTTT